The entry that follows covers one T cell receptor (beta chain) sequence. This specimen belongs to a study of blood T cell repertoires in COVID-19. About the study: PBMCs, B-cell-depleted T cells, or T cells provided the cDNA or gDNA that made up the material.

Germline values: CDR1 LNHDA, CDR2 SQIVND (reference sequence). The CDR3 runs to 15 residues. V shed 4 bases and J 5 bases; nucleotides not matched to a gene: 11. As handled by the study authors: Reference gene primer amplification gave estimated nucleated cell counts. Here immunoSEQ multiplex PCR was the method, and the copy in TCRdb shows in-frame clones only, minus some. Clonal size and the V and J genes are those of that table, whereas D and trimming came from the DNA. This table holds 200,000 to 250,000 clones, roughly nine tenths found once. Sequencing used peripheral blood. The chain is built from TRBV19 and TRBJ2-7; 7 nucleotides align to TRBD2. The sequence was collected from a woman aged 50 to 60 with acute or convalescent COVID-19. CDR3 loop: CASSRIGGSLNEQYF. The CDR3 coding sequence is TGTGCCAGTAGTAGAATTGGCGGGAGCCTAAACGAGCAGTACTTC.